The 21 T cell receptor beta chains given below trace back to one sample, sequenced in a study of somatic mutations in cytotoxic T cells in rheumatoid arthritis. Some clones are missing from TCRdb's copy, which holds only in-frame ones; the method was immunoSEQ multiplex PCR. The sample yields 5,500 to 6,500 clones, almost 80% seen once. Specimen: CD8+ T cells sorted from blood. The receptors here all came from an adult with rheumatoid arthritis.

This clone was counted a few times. The CDR3 sequence is CASSQGSYNEQFF. The CDR3 nucleotides are TGTGCCAGCAGCCAGGGATCCTACAATGAGCAGTTCTTC. The genes are TRBV6-6 and TRBJ2-1; perhaps TRBD1 as D (5 bases). Trimming stripped 6 bases from V and 1 base from J, with 7 bases between. CDR1 and CDR2 (germline): MNHNY, SVGAGI (reference sequence). The CDR3 is made up of 13 amino acids.

The DNA for the CDR3 is TGTGCCAGCAGCCTCACAGATACGCAGTATTTT. It specifies CASSLTDTQYF. The V call is TRBV5-8, the J call TRBJ2-3; no reliable D call. V was cut by 4 bases and J by 2 bases, with 2 bases left in between. CDR1 is SGHTS, CDR2 YDEGEE, per germline. This CDR3 is 11 amino acids long.

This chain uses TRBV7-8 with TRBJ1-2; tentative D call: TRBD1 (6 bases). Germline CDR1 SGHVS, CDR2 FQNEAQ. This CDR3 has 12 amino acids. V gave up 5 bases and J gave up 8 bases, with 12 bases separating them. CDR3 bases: TGTGCCAGCAGCCAGGACAGTATAGGCTACACCTTC. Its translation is CASSQDSIGYTF. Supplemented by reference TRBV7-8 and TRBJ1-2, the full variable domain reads GAGVSQSPRYKVAKRGQDVALRCDPISGHVSLFWYQQALGQGPEFLTYFQNEAQLDKSGLPSDRFFAERPEGSVSTLKIQRTQQEDSAVYLCASSQDSIGYTFGSGTRLTVV.

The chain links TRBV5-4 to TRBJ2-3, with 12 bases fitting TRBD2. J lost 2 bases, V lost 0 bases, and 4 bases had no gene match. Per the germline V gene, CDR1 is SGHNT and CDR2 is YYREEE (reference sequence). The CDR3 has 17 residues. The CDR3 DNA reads TGTGCCAGCAGCTTGGGGGCTAGCGGGGGGGCCACAGATACGCAGTATTTT. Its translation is CASSLGASGGATDTQYF.

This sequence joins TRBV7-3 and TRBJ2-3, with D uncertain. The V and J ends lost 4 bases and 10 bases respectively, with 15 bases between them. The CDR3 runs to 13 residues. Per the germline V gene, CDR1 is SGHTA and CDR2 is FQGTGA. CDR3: CASSSQPGESQYF. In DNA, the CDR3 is TGTGCCAGCAGCTCCCAACCGGGCGAATCGCAGTATTTT.

The CDR3 bases are TGTGCCAGCAGCTCACCGGGGGGCTACGAGCAGTACTTC. Protein sequence: CASSSPGGYEQYF. The chain has TRBV7-9 and TRBJ2-7, with TRBD2 identical over 7 bases. The germline gives CDR1 SEHNR, CDR2 FQNEAQ (reference sequence). Trimming took 4 bases from V and 3 from J; bases not matched to a gene: 3. This CDR3 comprises 13 residues.

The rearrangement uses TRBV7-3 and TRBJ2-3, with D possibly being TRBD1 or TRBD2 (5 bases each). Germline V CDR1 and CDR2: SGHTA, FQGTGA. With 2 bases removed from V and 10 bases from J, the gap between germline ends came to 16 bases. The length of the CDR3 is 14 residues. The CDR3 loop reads CASSLGTATGPQYF. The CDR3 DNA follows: TGTGCCAGCAGCTTAGGAACTGCTACGGGACCGCAGTATTTT.

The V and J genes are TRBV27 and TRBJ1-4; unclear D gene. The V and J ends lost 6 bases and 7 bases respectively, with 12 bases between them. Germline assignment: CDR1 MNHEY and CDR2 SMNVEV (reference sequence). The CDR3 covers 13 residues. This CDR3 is CASSPGVGEKLFF. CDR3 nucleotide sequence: TGTGCCAGCAGCCCCGGGGTCGGTGAAAAACTGTTTTTT.

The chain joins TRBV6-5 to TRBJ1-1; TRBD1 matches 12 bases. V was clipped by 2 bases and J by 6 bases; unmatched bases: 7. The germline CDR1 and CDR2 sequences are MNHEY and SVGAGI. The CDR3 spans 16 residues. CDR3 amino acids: CASSYPGTGGLAEAFF. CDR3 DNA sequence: TGTGCCAGCAGTTACCCTGGGACAGGGGGCCTCGCTGAAGCTTTCTTT.

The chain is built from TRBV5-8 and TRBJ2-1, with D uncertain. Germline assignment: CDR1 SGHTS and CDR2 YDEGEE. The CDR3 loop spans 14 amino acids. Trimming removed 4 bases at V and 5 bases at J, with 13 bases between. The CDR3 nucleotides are TGTGCCAGCAGCCCCGTGGACGTTAACAATGAGCAGTTCTTC. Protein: CASSPVDVNNEQFF.

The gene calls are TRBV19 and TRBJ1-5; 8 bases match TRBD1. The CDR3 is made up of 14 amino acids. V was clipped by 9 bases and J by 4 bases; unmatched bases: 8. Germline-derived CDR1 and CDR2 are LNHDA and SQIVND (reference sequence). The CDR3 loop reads CASDSTGGNQPQHF. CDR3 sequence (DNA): TGTGCCAGCGATTCCACAGGGGGGAATCAGCCCCAGCATTTT.

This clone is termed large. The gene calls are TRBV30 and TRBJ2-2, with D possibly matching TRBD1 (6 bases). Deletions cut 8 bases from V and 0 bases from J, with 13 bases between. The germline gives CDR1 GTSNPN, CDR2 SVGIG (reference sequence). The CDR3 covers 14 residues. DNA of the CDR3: TGTGCCCGCCCCAGGGACACGAACACCGGGGAGCTGTTTTTT. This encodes CARPRDTNTGELFF.

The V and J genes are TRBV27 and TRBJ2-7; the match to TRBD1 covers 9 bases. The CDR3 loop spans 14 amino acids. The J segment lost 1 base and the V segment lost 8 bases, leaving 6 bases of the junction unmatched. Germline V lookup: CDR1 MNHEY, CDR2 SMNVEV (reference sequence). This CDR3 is CASAVTGGSYEQYF. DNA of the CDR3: TGTGCCAGCGCGGTGACAGGGGGGTCCTACGAGCAGTACTTC.

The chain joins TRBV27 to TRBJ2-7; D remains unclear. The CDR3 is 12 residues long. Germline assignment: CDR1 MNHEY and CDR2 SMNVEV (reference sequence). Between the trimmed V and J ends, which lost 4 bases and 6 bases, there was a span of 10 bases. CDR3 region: CASSSSGGEQYF. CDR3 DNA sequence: TGTGCCAGCAGTTCGTCAGGCGGCGAGCAGTACTTC.

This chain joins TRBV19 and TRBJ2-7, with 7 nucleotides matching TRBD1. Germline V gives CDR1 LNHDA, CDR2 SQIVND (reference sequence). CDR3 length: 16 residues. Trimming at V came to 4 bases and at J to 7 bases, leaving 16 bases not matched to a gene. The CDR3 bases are TGTGCCAGTAGTACGGAATTTGGACAGGACATGGGGGAGCAGTACTTC. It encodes CASSTEFGQDMGEQYF.

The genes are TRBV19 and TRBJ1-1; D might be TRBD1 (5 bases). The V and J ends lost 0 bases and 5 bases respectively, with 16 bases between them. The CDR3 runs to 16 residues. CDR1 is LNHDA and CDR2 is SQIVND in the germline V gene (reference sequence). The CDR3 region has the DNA TGTGCCAGTAGTATAGACGGTAGCAGGGAAGGGACTGAAGCTTTCTTT. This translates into CASSIDGSREGTEAFF. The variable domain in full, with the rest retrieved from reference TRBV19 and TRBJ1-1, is DGGITQSPKYLFRKEGQNVTLSCEQNLNHDAMYWYRQDPGQGLRLIYYSQIVNDFQKGDIAEGYSVSREKKESFPLTVTSAQKNPTAFYLCASSIDGSREGTEAFFGQGTRLTVV.

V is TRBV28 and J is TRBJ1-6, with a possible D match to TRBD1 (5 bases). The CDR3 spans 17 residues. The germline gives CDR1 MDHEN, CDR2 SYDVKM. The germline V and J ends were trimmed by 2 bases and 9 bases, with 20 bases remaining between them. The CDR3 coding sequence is TGTGCCAGCAGTTTACCCCCCGCCGGGGCTGAAGGTTCACCCCTCCACTTT. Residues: CASSLPPAGAEGSPLHF.

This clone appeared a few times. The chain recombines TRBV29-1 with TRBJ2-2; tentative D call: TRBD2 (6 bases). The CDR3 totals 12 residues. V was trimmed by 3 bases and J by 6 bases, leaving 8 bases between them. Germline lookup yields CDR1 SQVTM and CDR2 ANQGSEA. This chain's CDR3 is CSVEWGAGELFF. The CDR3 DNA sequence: TGCAGCGTTGAGTGGGGGGCCGGGGAGCTGTTTTTT.

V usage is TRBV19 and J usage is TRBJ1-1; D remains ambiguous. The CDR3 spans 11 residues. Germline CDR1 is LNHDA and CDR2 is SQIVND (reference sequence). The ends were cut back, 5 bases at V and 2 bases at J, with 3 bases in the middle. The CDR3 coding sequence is TGTGCCAGTAGTCACAACACTGAAGCTTTCTTT. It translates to CASSHNTEAFF.

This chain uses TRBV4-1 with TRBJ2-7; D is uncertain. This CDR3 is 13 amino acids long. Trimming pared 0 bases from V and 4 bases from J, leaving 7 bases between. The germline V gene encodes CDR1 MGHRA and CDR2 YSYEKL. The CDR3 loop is CASSQESSYEQYF. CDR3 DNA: TGCGCCAGCAGCCAAGAAAGCAGTTACGAGCAGTACTTC.

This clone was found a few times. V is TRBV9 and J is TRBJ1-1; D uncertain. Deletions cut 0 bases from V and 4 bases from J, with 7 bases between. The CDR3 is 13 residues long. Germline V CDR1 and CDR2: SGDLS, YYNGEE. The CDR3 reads CASSVEGATEAFF. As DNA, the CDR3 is TGTGCCAGCAGCGTAGAGGGAGCCACTGAAGCTTTCTTT.